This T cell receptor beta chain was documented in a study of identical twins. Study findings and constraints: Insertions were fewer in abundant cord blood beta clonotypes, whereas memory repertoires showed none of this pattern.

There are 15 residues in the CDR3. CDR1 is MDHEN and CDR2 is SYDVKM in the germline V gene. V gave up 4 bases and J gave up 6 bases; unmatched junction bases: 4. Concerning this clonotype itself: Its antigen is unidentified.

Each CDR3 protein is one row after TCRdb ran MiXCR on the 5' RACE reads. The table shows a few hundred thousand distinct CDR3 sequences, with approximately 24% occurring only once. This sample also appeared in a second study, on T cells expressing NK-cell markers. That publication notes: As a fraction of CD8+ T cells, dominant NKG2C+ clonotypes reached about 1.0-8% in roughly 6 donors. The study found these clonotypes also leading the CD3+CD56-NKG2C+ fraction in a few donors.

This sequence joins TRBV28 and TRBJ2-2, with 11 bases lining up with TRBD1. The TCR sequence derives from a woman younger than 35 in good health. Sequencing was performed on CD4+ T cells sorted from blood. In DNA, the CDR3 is TGTGCCAGCAGTTCCCCGGGACAGGGGGCCGGGGAGCTGTTTTTT. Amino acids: CASSSPGQGAGELFF.